Sequencing of this T cell receptor beta chain was carried out in a study of OX40 agonist ivuxolimab in advanced cancers. Clones were read by immunoSEQ multiplex PCR, and TCRdb kept only the in-frame ones, dropping some. This table has some 97,000 clones, around 90% appearing once. Unmatched junction bases numbered 2, after V lost 4 bases and J lost 6 bases. CDR3 length: 12 amino acids. The germline V gene has CDR1 MNHNS and CDR2 SASEGT. The material was CD4+ or CD8+ T cells sorted from blood, obtained in a trial of the OX40 agonist ivuxolimab. The source is an adult with an advanced solid tumor such as melanoma, head and neck, liver or kidney cancer. This sequence joins TRBV6-1 and TRBJ1-2; 7 bases map to TRBD1. The CDR3 DNA reads as TGTGCCAGCAGTGGAGACAGGGATGGCTACACCTTC. This translates into CASSGDRDGYTF.